The clone carrying this T cell receptor (beta chain) was picked up a small number of times. Looked up from germline, CDR1 is LGHNA and CDR2 is YSLEER. With 5 bases clipped from V and 5 bases from J, the junction kept 6 bases outside the gene matches. This CDR3 contains 15 residues. This specimen comes from a study of molecular identifiers for immune sequencing clone quantification. TCRdb recomputed calls from the PCR reads with MiXCR, one row per CDR3 protein. In the table there are around 470,000 distinct CDR3 sequences, about a quarter of which are singletons. The V call is TRBV4-3, the J call TRBJ2-4; 10 positions match TRBD1. Sequencing was carried out using naive CD8+ T cells from blood, with Jurkat cell RNA spiked in. As for subset: FACS-sorted CD8+CD4-CCR7+CD45RA+ naive T cells. The source is a human donor in good health. Some libraries in this study had Jurkat cell RNA spiked in. The CDR3 region is CASSEGTGEENIQYF. CDR3 sequence (DNA): TGCGCCAGCAGCGAGGGGACAGGGGAGGAAAACATTCAGTACTTC.